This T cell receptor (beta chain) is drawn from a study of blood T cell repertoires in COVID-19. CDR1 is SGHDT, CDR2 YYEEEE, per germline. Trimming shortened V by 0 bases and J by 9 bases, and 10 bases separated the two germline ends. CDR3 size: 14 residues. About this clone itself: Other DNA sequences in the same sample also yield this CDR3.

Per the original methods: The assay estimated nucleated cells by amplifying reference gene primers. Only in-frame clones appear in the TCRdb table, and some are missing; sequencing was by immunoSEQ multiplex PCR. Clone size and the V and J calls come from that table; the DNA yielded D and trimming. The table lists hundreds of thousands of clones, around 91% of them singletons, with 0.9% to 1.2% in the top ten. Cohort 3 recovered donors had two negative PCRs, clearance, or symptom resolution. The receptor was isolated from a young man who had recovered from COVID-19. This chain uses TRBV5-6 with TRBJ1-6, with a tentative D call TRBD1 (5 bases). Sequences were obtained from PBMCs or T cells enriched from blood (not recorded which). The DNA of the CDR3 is TGTGCCAGCAGCTTGGGGCAGGGTGGTTCACCCCTCCACTTT. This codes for CASSLGQGGSPLHF.